A selection of T cell receptor beta chains follows, all from one sample in a study of identical twins. TCRdb recomputed calls from the 5' RACE reads with MiXCR, one row per CDR3 protein. Found here are around 230,000 distinct CDR3 sequences, 6.5% of them singletons; the top ten hold more than 14%. This sample also appeared in a second study, on T cells expressing NK-cell markers.

The specimen sequenced was CD8+ T cells sorted from blood. These receptors were taken from a young woman in good health. Both conserved end residues are part of each CDR3. The D gene is left open where the match is weak. Not all rows give a size; the values are once, few, many and, for expanded clones, a class.

d_call clone_size j_call v_call cdr3_length cdr3_aa cdr3_nt
- few TRBJ2-1 TRBV7-8 11 CASSSWDEQFF TGTGCCAGCAGCTCATGGGATGAGCAGTTCTTC
- few TRBJ1-2 TRBV7-9 16 CASSLDSGQSLYGYTF TGTGCCAGCAGCTTAGATTCTGGACAGAGCCTCTATGGCTACACCTTC
TRBD2 few TRBJ2-7 TRBV6-5 16 CASSFRTSGTNYEQYF TGTGCCAGCAGTTTTCGGACTAGCGGGACGAATTACGAGCAGTACTTC
- few TRBJ2-3 TRBV12-5 15 CASGSGRESTDTQYF TGTGCTAGTGGTTCGGGACGGGAGAGCACAGATACGCAGTATTTT
- many TRBJ2-7 TRBV5-1 12 CASSLDAYEQYF TGCGCCAGCAGCTTGGATGCGTACGAGCAGTACTTC
- many TRBJ2-1 TRBV14 13 CASSQGSFNEQFF TGTGCCAGCAGCCAAGGCAGCTTCAATGAGCAGTTCTTC
- - TRBJ1-5 TRBV7-8 15 CASSLLWGSNQPQHF TGTGCCAGCAGCCTCCTTTGGGGCTCAAATCAGCCCCAGCATTTT
- many TRBJ2-7 TRBV30 13 CAWNPIFSYEQYF TGTGCCTGGAACCCGATCTTCTCCTACGAGCAGTACTTC
- - TRBJ1-2 TRBV3-1 15 CASSQVKASAYGYTF TGTGCCAGCAGCCAAGTTAAGGCGTCGGCCTATGGCTACACCTTC
- few TRBJ1-1 TRBV21-1 18 CASSKKPPFPAKASEAFF TGTGCCAGCAGCAAAAAACCCCCTTTCCCGGCAAAGGCTTCTGAAGCTTTCTTT
TRBD1 - TRBJ2-7 TRBV12-3/TRBV12-4 19 CAISLYLLAGGYSSYEQYF TGTGCCATCAGTTTATATCTTTTGGCAGGGGGCTACAGCTCCTACGAGCAGTACTTC
- - TRBJ2-3 TRBV18 17 CASSPFRVEENTDTQYF TGTGCCAGCTCACCATTTCGAGTGGAGGAAAACACAGATACGCAGTATTTT
- - TRBJ2-3 TRBV6-1 15 CASRFGVAEADTQYF TGTGCCAGCAGATTTGGGGTAGCAGAGGCAGATACGCAGTATTTT
- many TRBJ1-1 TRBV12-5 12 CASVPSNTEAFF TGTGCTAGTGTCCCATCCAACACTGAAGCTTTCTTT
- many TRBJ2-5 TRBV10-3 15 CAISESTEVQETQYF TGTGCCATCAGTGAGTCAACGGAGGTACAAGAGACCCAGTACTTC
TRBD2 few TRBJ2-2 TRBV7-2 17 CASSSRLAGYNPGELFF TGTGCCAGCAGCTCCCGACTAGCGGGATATAACCCCGGGGAGCTGTTTTTT
- - TRBJ2-7 TRBV11-2 12 CASSEVGSEQYF TGTGCCAGCAGCGAGGTGGGGAGTGAGCAGTACTTC
TRBD2 few TRBJ2-1 TRBV10-3 19 CAISGRGLAGEGSYNEQFF TGTGCCATCAGTGGGAGGGGACTAGCGGGAGAGGGCTCCTACAATGAGCAGTTCTTC
- many TRBJ1-2 TRBV3-1 14 CASSSDMANYGYTF TGTGCCAGCAGTTCCGACATGGCGAACTATGGCTACACCTTC
- - TRBJ2-5 TRBV11-2 13 CASSSEFQETQYF TGTGCCAGCAGCTCGGAGTTCCAAGAGACCCAGTACTTC
TRBD1 few TRBJ2-6 TRBV29-1 16 CSVVGTVSSGANVLTF TGCAGCGTTGTAGGGACAGTGAGCTCTGGGGCCAACGTCCTGACTTTC
TRBD1 few TRBJ1-2 TRBV20-1 15 CSARDPRQGIYGYTF TGCAGTGCTAGAGACCCGCGACAGGGGATCTATGGCTACACCTTC
- - TRBJ2-2 TRBV5-6 16 CASSPGAGRNTGELFF TGTGCCAGCAGCCCTGGCGCAGGGCGAAATACCGGGGAGCTGTTTTTT
- many TRBJ2-2 TRBV6-2/TRBV6-3 15 CASSTGTFNTGELFF TGTGCCAGCAGTACCGGGACTTTTAACACCGGGGAGCTGTTTTTT
- - TRBJ2-7 TRBV7-6 15 CASSTEGQKLYEQYF TGTGCCAGCAGCACCGAAGGACAGAAGCTCTACGAGCAGTACTTC
- few TRBJ2-1 TRBV10-3 16 CAISEPSDQRYNEQFF TGTGCCATCAGTGAGCCGTCAGATCAGCGATACAATGAGCAGTTCTTC